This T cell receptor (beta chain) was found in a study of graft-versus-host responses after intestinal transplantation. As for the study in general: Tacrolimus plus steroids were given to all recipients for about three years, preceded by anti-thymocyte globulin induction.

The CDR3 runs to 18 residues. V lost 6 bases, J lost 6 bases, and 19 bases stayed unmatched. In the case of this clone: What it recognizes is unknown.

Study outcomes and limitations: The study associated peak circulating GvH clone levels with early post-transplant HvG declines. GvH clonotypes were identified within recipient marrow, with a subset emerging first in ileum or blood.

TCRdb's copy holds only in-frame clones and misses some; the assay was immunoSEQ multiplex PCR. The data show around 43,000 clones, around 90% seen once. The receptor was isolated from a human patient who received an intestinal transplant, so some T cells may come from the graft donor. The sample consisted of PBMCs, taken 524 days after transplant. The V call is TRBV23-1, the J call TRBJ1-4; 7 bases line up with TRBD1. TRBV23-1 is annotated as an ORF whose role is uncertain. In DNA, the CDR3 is TGCGCCAGCAGCCGGGGGCAGGGCTCCTCCAGGGGGTATGAAAAACTGTTTTTT. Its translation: CASSRGQGSSRGYEKLFF.